Listed below are T cell receptor beta chains from one sample, sequenced in a study of beta chain features in type 1 diabetes. Clones were sequenced by immunoSEQ multiplex PCR, and TCRdb holds only the in-frame ones, with some missing. The top ten hold over 0.8% of the sample, which has roughly 290,000 clones, about 8.5% seen once. Sequenced material: central memory CD4+ T cells from blood. Receptors originate from a woman aged 18-29 years in good health. Each CDR3 is given with its conserved first and last residue. The order of the fields is J gene, clone size, V gene, D gene, CDR3 DNA, CDR3 protein. The D gene is left open where the match is weak. Clone size appears in some rows only: once, few, many, or a class for an expanded clone.

>TRBJ1-5|.|TRBV28|.
TGTGCCAGCAGTTTGGGGACAAACAATCAGCCCCAGCATTTT
CASSLGTNNQPQHF
>TRBJ2-3|.|TRBV29-1|.
TGCAGCGTTGAAGTGCAGGGCGCAGATACGCAGTATTTT
CSVEVQGADTQYF
>TRBJ2-7|.|TRBV11-1|.
TGTGCCAGCAGCTTAGATAACGGTGCCTACGAGCAGTACTTC
CASSLDNGAYEQYF
>TRBJ1-3|few|TRBV7-3|.
TGTGCCAGCAGCGGACCCTCGATCTCTGGAAACACCATATATTTT
CASSGPSISGNTIYF
>TRBJ1-5|.|TRBV7-9|.
TGTGCCAGCAGCGGAGACAGCAACAATCAGCCCCAGCATTTT
CASSGDSNNQPQHF
>TRBJ2-6|few|TRBV6-4|.
TGTGCCAGCAGTGGTGGGGTTTCGGGGGCCAACGTCCTGACTTTC
CASSGGVSGANVLTF
>TRBJ1-1|few|TRBV7-8|.
TGTGCCAGCAGCTTAGCGGGCCCGGGCTTGAACACTGAAGCTTTCTTT
CASSLAGPGLNTEAFF
>TRBJ2-5|.|TRBV2|.
TGTGCCAGCGAGTCGGGCGGCCAAGAGACCCAGTACTTC
CASESGGQETQYF
>TRBJ2-3|.|TRBV30|TRBD2
TGTGCCTGGAGTACGTCAACTAGCGTCGCAGATACGCAGTATTTT
CAWSTSTSVADTQYF
>TRBJ1-5|few|TRBV18|.
TGTGCCAGCTCACCGGGGCAGAATCGACATCAGCCCCAGCATTTT
CASSPGQNRHQPQHF
>TRBJ2-3|few|TRBV30|TRBD1
TGTGCCGCCGGTCTCTTCGGGACAGACCCATTGTATTTT
CAAGLFGTDPLYF
>TRBJ2-5|few|TRBV2|.
TGTGCCAGCAGCGAGGTTGGGACACCCGGAGGTACCCAGTACTTC
CASSEVGTPGGTQYF
>TRBJ1-1|few|TRBV7-9|.
TGTGCCAGCAGCTTACCCCACACTGAAGCTTTCTTT
CASSLPHTEAFF
>TRBJ2-3|.|TRBV9|TRBD2
TGTGCCAGCAGCTGGAGCGGGGGGGCCCAAGATACGCAGTATTTT
CASSWSGGAQDTQYF
>TRBJ2-1|.|TRBV5-4|.
TGTGCCAGCAGCTTGTCGGGACCAAACAATGAGCAGTTCTTC
CASSLSGPNNEQFF
>TRBJ1-5|.|TRBV7-9|.
TGTGCCAGCAGCTTCGGGAGCAATCAGCCCCAGCATTTT
CASSFGSNQPQHF
>TRBJ1-5|few|TRBV15|.
TGTGCCACCAGCCCCGAGGGGGGGCTGAATCAGCCCCAGCATTTT
CATSPEGGLNQPQHF
>TRBJ1-2|.|TRBV7-9|.
TGTGCCAGCAGCACCTTCGACTCCCGGAACTATGGCTACACCTTC
CASSTFDSRNYGYTF
>TRBJ1-1|many|TRBV6-6|.
TGTGCCAGCAGGGAACAAGGGACTGAAGCTTTCTTT
CASREQGTEAFF
>TRBJ1-2|few|TRBV18|TRBD1
TGTGCCAGCTCCGAACAGGGGTGGGATGGCTACACCTTC
CASSEQGWDGYTF
>TRBJ2-3|many|TRBV7-9|.
TGTGCCAGCAGCTTAGTTGGTATTGGCGTTTCTAGCACAGATACGCAGTATTTT
CASSLVGIGVSSTDTQYF
>TRBJ2-2|few|TRBV11-3|.
TGTGCCAGCAGCGCGCTGCCGGCGAACACCGGGGAGCTGTTTTTT
CASSALPANTGELFF
>TRBJ2-7|few|TRBV27|TRBD1
TGTGCCAGCAGTCTGGGGGACAGGGGATTCAACGAGCAGTACTTC
CASSLGDRGFNEQYF
>TRBJ1-2|many|TRBV6-1|.
TGTGCCAGCACAGAGAAAGCTACGCGGGGCTACACCTTC
CASTEKATRGYTF
>TRBJ2-5|.|TRBV5-1|TRBD2
TGTGCCAGCAGCTTACCCGGGACTACGCAAGAGACCCAGTACTTC
CASSLPGTTQETQYF
>TRBJ1-4|.|TRBV7-2|.
TGTGCCAGCAGCTTCGGGGGAGAGCTTGAAAAACTGTTTTTT
CASSFGGELEKLFF
>TRBJ2-1|few|TRBV7-9|.
TGTGCCAGCAGCACCCAGCGGGTGGTGCTAGTTGATGAGCAGTTCTTC
CASSTQRVVLVDEQFF
>TRBJ2-4|.|TRBV2|.
TGTGCCAGCAGGCCTGCTAGTGTCAAAAACATTCAGTACTTC
CASRPASVKNIQYF
>TRBJ2-2|few|TRBV5-4|.
TGTGCCAGCAGCTATTCCGGGTTGAACACCGGGGAGCTGTTTTTT
CASSYSGLNTGELFF
>TRBJ1-4|.|TRBV6-4|.
TGTGCCAGCAGTGATACGGCTAATGAAAAACTGTTTTTT
CASSDTANEKLFF
>TRBJ1-1|.|TRBV9|TRBD1
TGTGCCAGCAGCGCCACAGGGGGAACGAACACTGAAGCTTTCTTT
CASSATGGTNTEAFF
>TRBJ2-2|few|TRBV14|.
TGTGCCAGCAGCCAAAGGGTCGGGGAGCTGTTTTTT
CASSQRVGELFF
>TRBJ2-1|many|TRBV5-4|.
TGTGCCAGCAGCTCACTGAGGAACAGGGAAACGGTCTATGGCAATGAGCAGTTCTTC
CASSSLRNRETVYGNEQFF
>TRBJ2-1|.|TRBV30|TRBD2
TGTGCCTGGAGCGCACTAGCGGGGTTATACAATGAGCAGTTCTTC
CAWSALAGLYNEQFF
>TRBJ2-1|many|TRBV2|.
TGTGCCAGCAGTGTGAACCCGTTCGATGAGCAGTTCTTC
CASSVNPFDEQFF
>TRBJ2-1|.|TRBV7-2|.
TGTGCCAGCAGCTTAGGTACCCACAATGAGCAGTTCTTC
CASSLGTHNEQFF
>TRBJ2-5|.|TRBV6-4|.
TGTGCCAGCAGTGAGGGGCGTCCGATGGAGACCCAGTACTTC
CASSEGRPMETQYF
>TRBJ2-5|few|TRBV5-6|.
TGTGCCAGCAGCCTCAGCGGACGGAAGCAAGAGACCCAGTACTTC
CASSLSGRKQETQYF
>TRBJ2-7|.|TRBV7-8|.
TGTGCCAGCAGCTTAGGCGCTTTGTCGCGGACAGAGGAGGAGTACTTC
CASSLGALSRTEEEYF
>TRBJ1-3|few|TRBV19|.
TGTGCCAGTAGTATGGTTTACTCCTCTGGAAACACCATATATTTT
CASSMVYSSGNTIYF
>TRBJ2-5|.|TRBV19|.
TGTGCCAGTAGTATTGGGTCCTTGGGGGAGACCCAGTACTTC
CASSIGSLGETQYF
>TRBJ2-7|.|TRBV6-5|.
TGTGCCAGCAGTTCTATGTACGAGCAGTACTTC
CASSSMYEQYF
>TRBJ1-1|.|TRBV4-3|.
TGCGCCAGCAGCCAAGTAAGTGTTCCGATGAACACTGAAGCTTTCTTT
CASSQVSVPMNTEAFF
>TRBJ1-2|.|TRBV7-2|.
TGTGCCAGCAGCTCGATTTGGACAGTTTATGGCTACACCTTC
CASSSIWTVYGYTF
>TRBJ1-2|.|TRBV5-8|.
TGCGCCAGCAGCCGGACGGATCCTAACTATGGCTACACCTTC
CASSRTDPNYGYTF
>TRBJ2-1|few|TRBV6-5|TRBD2
TGTGCCAGCAGTTACTCGGGCGGGAGTCAGTACAATGAGCAGTTCTTC
CASSYSGGSQYNEQFF
>TRBJ1-2|few|TRBV7-8|TRBD1
TGTGCCAGCACGACAGGGGGCAGCTATGGCTACACCTTC
CASTTGGSYGYTF
>TRBJ2-7|.|TRBV27|TRBD2
TGTGCCAGCAGCTTAGCGGGAGTGGACTACGAGCAGTACTTC
CASSLAGVDYEQYF
>TRBJ1-6|few|TRBV5-4|.
TGTGCCAGCAGCTGGGGGATGGACAGAAATTCACCCCTCCACTTT
CASSWGMDRNSPLHF
>TRBJ1-3|few|TRBV4-3|.
TGCGCCAGCAGCCAAGACTCGGGGCATAACGAAAACACCATATATTTT
CASSQDSGHNENTIYF
>TRBJ1-1|.|TRBV4-3|.
TGCGCCAGCAGCCAAGGCAAAGGACATGCAAACACTGAAGCTTTCTTT
CASSQGKGHANTEAFF
>TRBJ2-3|many|TRBV6-6|.
TGTGCCAGCACCCTCCCTGGGACAGATACGCAGTATTTT
CASTLPGTDTQYF
>TRBJ2-7|.|TRBV7-2|.
TGTGCCAGCAGCCCTAGGGGTGTGGTTCGCGAGCAGTACTTC
CASSPRGVVREQYF
>TRBJ2-3|many|TRBV2|.
TGTGCCAGCAGCCCGACAGGAATCACAGATACGCAGTATTTT
CASSPTGITDTQYF
>TRBJ1-2|.|TRBV14|.
TGTGCCAGCAGCCAACTCCGGGGGAACGGCTACACCTTC
CASSQLRGNGYTF
>TRBJ2-1|.|TRBV5-4|.
TGTGCCAGCAGCCGTTACAATGAGCAGTTCTTC
CASSRYNEQFF
>TRBJ1-1|few|TRBV7-9|.
TGTGCCAGCAGCAGTTCCACTGAAGCTTTCTTT
CASSSSTEAFF
>TRBJ2-7|few|TRBV5-4|TRBD2
TGTGCCAGCAGCCATAGCGGGAGTGAGCTCGAGCAGTACTTC
CASSHSGSELEQYF
>TRBJ2-3|few|TRBV11-3|.
TGTGCCAGCAGCTTAGCGGGAGTCGTAGATACGCAGTATTTT
CASSLAGVVDTQYF
>TRBJ1-6|.|TRBV11-2|TRBD1
TGTGCCAGCAGCTTTGATGGGGGCTGGACAGGAGTTAACTTT
CASSFDGGWTGVNF